This TCR beta chain was captured by sequencing in a study of Graves' ophthalmopathy and Graves' hyperthyroidism. Whole-study findings and limits: Ophthalmopathy progression was predicted by the model at approximately 71% sensitivity and about 79% specificity. Appearing in blood as well were most expanded thyroid clonotypes above 0.001 frequency.

There are many counts of this clonotype. Its cognate antigen is unknown. Pregnant or lactating patients and those with other autoimmune diseases or uncontrolled infections were excluded. PBMCs came from 10 ml of fresh peripheral blood. Transcripts of RNA were the source for amplifying TCR beta CDR3 regions. Scientists carried out first-round RT-PCR using HTBI primers and then a second-round multiplex PCR. TCRdb fed the multiplex PCR reads into MiXCR, producing one record per CDR3 protein. The table has 650,000 to 900,000 distinct CDR3 sequences, 40% seen once. The germline gives CDR1 SGHRS, CDR2 YFSETQ. V lost 4 bases and J lost 0, with 7 bases in between. The CDR3 is made up of 13 amino acids.

The sample consisted of peripheral blood. This TCR was sampled from an adult man with Graves' ophthalmopathy. J is TRBJ1-1 and V is TRBV5-1; D is ambiguous. CDR3 amino acids: CASSQTMNTEAFF. In nucleotides, the CDR3 is TGCGCCAGCAGCCAGACCATGAACACTGAAGCTTTCTTT.